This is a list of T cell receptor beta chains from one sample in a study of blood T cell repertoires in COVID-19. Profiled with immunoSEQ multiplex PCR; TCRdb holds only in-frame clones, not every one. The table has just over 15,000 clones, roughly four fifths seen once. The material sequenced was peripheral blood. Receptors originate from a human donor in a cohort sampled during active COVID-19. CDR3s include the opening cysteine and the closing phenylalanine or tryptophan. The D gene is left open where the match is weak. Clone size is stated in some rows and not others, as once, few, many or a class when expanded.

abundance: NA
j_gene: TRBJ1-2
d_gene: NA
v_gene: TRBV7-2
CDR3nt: TGTGCCAGCAGCTCCACCCTAAACAGGGCCTCTCTGTATGGCTACACCTTC
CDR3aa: CASSSTLNRASLYGYTF

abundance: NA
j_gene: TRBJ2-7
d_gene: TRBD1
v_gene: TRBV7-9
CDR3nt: TGTGCCAGCAGCCCCTGGACAGGGGGTCTCTACGAGCAGTACTTC
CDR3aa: CASSPWTGGLYEQYF

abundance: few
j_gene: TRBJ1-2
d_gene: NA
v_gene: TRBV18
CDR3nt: TGTGCCAGCTCACCCAACACAGGGTCGGGCTATGGCTACACCTTC
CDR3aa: CASSPNTGSGYGYTF

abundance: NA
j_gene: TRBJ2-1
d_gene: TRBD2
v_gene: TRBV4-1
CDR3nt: TGCGCCAGCAGCCAAGATCGAGCGGGAAGCTCCTACAATGAGCAGTTCTTC
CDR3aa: CASSQDRAGSSYNEQFF

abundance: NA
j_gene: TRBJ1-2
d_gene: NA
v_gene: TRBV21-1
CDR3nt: TGTGCCAGCAGCATTTCCTCGGGACAGGGATTTGGCTACACCTTC
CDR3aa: CASSISSGQGFGYTF

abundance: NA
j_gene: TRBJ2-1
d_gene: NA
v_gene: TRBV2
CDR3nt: TGTGCCAGCAGCACAAAGAATGAGCAGTTCTTC
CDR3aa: CASSTKNEQFF

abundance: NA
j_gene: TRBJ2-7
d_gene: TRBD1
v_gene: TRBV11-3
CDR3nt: TGTGCCAGCAGCTTAGGGGACAGTCGGTACGAGCAGTACTTC
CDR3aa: CASSLGDSRYEQYF

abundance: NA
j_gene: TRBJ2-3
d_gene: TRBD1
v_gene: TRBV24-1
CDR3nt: TGTGCCACCAGTGATTGGGGATTGGGACAGGGCACAGATACGCAGTATTTT
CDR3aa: CATSDWGLGQGTDTQYF

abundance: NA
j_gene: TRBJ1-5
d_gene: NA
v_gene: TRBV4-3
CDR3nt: TGCGCCAGCAGCCAAGAAATTGGAGGCGACAATCAGCCCCAGCATTTT
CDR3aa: CASSQEIGGDNQPQHF

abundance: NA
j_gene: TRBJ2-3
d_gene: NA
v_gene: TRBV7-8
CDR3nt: TGTGCCAGCAGCTTAGTTACAGGGCACCCCACAGATACGCAGTATTTT
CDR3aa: CASSLVTGHPTDTQYF

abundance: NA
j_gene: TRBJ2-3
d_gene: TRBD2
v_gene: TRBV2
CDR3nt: TGTGCCAGCAGGATCGGACTAGCGGGAGGGCCTAGGCATACGCAGTATTTT
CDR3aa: CASRIGLAGGPRHTQYF

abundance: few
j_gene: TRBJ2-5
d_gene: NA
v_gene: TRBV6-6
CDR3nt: TGTGCCAGCAGTACAAGCCCTGGGACACCCCAAGAGACCCAGTACTTC
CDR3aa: CASSTSPGTPQETQYF

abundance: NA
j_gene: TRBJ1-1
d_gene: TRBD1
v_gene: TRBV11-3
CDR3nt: TGTGCCAGCAGCTCGCAGCCGGGACAGGACCTGAACACTGAAGCTTTCTTT
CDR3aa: CASSSQPGQDLNTEAFF

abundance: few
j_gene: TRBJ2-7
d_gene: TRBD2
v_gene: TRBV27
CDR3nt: TGTGCCAGCAGTCCCACTAGCGGGGCTTACGAGCAGTACTTC
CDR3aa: CASSPTSGAYEQYF

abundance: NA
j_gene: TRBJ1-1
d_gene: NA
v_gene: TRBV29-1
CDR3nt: TGCAGCGTTGAAGTCGTTCGGAACACTGAAGCTTTCTTT
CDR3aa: CSVEVVRNTEAFF

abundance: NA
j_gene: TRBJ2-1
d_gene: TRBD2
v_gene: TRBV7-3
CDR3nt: TGTGCCAGCAGCCCCCGACTAGCGGAATACAATGAGCAGTTCTTC
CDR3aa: CASSPRLAEYNEQFF

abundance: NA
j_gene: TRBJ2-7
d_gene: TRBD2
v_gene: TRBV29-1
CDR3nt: TGCAGCGTTGGAGAGGGACTAGCGGGAGGTCCCCACGAGCAGTACTTC
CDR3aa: CSVGEGLAGGPHEQYF

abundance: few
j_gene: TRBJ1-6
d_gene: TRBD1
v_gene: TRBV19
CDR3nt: TGTGCCAGTAGTATAGGGACAGGGAGGTCACCCCTCCACTTT
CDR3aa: CASSIGTGRSPLHF

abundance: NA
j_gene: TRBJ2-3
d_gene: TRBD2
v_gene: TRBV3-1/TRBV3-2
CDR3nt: TGTGCCAGCAGCCTCCCCCTAGCGGGGGGGCTGGATACGCAGTATTTT
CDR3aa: CASSLPLAGGLDTQYF

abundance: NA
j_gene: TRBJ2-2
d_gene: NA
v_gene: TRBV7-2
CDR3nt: TGTGCCAGCAGTCAAGAGATCGGGGAGCTGTTTTTT
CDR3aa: CASSQEIGELFF

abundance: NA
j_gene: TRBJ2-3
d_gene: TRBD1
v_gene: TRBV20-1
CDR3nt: TGCAGTACAGGGGTAGATACGCAGTATTTT
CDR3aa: CSTGVDTQYF

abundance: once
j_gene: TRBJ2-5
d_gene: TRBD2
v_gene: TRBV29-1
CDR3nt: TGCAGCGTTGACTCCGTACTAGCGGGGCCCCGGGAGACCCAGTACTTC
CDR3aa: CSVDSVLAGPRETQYF

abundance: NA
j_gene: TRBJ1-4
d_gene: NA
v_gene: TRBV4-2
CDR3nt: TGTGCCAGCAGCCAAGTGCAGGGTATGGAAAAACTGTTTTTT
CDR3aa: CASSQVQGMEKLFF

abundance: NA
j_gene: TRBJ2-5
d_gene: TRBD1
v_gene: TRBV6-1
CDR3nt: TGTGCCAGCAGTGAATCCCGGACAGGGAGCGCCTATGGAGAGACCCAGTACTTC
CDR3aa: CASSESRTGSAYGETQYF

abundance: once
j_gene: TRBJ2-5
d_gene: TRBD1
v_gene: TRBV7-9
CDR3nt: TGTGCCAGCAGCTGGGGACAGGGGTTGAAGACCCAGTACTTC
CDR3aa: CASSWGQGLKTQYF

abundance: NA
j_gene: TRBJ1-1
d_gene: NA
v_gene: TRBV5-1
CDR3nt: TGCGCCAGCAGCTTGGGACAGAGAAACACTGAAGCTTTCTTT
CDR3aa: CASSLGQRNTEAFF

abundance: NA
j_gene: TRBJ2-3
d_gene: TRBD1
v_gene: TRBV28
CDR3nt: TGTGCCAGCAGTTTAGGGACAGGGGTCCCAGATACGCAGTATTTT
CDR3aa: CASSLGTGVPDTQYF

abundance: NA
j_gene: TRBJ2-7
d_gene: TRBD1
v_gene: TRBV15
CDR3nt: TGTGCCACCAGCAGAGATCTCGGACAGGGCTACGAGCAGTACTTC
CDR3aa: CATSRDLGQGYEQYF

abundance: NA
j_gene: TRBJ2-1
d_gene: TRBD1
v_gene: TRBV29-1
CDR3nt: TGCAGCGGAGCCGGGACAGCTTACAATGAGCAGTTCTTC
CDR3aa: CSGAGTAYNEQFF

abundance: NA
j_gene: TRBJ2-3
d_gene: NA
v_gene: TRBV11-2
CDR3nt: TGTGCCAGCAGCTTAGGGTGGCTGAGCACAGATACGCAGTATTTT
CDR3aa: CASSLGWLSTDTQYF

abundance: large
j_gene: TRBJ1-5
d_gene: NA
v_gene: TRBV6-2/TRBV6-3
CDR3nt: TGTGCCAGCAGTTACAATGGTCGAGGGCCTCCGGAGGATCAGCCCCAGCATTTT
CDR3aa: CASSYNGRGPPEDQPQHF

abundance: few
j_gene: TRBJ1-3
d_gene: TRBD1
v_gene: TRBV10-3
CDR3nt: TGTGCCATCAGTGGGACAGGGAGCTCTGGAAACACCATATATTTT
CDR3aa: CAISGTGSSGNTIYF

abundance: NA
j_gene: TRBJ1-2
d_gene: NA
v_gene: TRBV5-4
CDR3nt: TGTGCCAGCAGCTTTGCCGGTGGGGCGGAATATGGCTACACCTTC
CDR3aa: CASSFAGGAEYGYTF

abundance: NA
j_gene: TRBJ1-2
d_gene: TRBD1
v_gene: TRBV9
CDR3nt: TGTGCCAGCAGCGTAGGGGGGACAGCTAACTATGGCTACACCTTC
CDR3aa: CASSVGGTANYGYTF

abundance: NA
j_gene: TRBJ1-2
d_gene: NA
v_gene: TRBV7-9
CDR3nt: TGTGCCAGCAGCTTAGGCAGGGCCTCCTATGGCTACACCTTC
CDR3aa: CASSLGRASYGYTF

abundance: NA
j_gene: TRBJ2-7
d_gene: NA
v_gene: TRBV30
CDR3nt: TGTGCCTGGAGTGTAAGTAGCCCCTACGAGCAGTACTTC
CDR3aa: CAWSVSSPYEQYF

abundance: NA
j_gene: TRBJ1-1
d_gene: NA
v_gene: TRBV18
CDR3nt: TGTGCCAGCTCCCCAGAGGGGGGGCAAACTGAAGCTTTCTTT
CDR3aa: CASSPEGGQTEAFF

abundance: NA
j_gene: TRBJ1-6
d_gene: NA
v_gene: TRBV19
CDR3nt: TGTGCCAGTAGTATCGGAGGGTTTAATTCACCCCTCCACTTT
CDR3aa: CASSIGGFNSPLHF

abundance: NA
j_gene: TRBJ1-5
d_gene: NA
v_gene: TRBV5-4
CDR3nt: TGTGCCAGCAGCTTGGACAGCAATCAGTCCCAGCATTTT
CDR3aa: CASSLDSNQSQHF

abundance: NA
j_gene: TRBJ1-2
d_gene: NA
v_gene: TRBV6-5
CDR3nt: TGTGCCAGCACTCGGGGTAAGGGCTACACCTTC
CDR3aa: CASTRGKGYTF